The rows below give T cell receptor beta chains drawn from one sample of a study of blood T cell repertoires in COVID-19. The protocol was immunoSEQ multiplex PCR, while the TCRdb copy is restricted to in-frame clones and leaves out a portion. The table shows approximately 260,000 clones, with about four fifths occurring only once. Material for sequencing was peripheral blood. The source is an elderly woman with acute or convalescent COVID-19. Each CDR3 is given with its conserved first and last residue. Each record gives: D gene, J gene, V gene, CDR3 protein, CDR3 DNA. The D gene is left open where the match is weak.

TRBD2 TRBJ2-5 TRBV19 CASSPGLAGEYQETQYF TGTGCCAGTAGCCCCGGACTAGCGGGGGAGTACCAAGAGACCCAGTACTTC
. TRBJ2-1 TRBV5-1 CASSLGQGPDEQFF TGCGCCAGCAGCTTAGGTCAGGGCCCCGATGAGCAGTTCTTC
. TRBJ2-4 TRBV29-1 CSVSTLAKNIQYF TGCAGCGTTTCTACCTTAGCCAAAAACATTCAGTACTTC
. TRBJ1-5 TRBV18 CASSGQQNQPQHF TGTGCCAGCTCAGGGCAGCAAAATCAGCCCCAGCATTTT
. TRBJ1-2 TRBV19 CAIAALDGYTF TGTGCCATCGCGGCGCTGGATGGCTACACCTTC
TRBD1 TRBJ2-2 TRBV5-4 CASSGTTGYGGELFF TGTGCCAGCAGCGGGACGACAGGGTACGGCGGGGAGCTGTTTTTT
. TRBJ1-2 TRBV19 CASSIDGGADYGYTF TGTGCCAGTAGTATAGATGGGGGCGCGGACTATGGCTACACCTTC
. TRBJ2-2 TRBV7-2 CASSTYPPTGELFF TGTGCCAGCAGCACCTATCCCCCCACCGGGGAGCTGTTTTTT
. TRBJ1-6 TRBV6-1 CASSERTAAPLHF TGTGCCAGCAGTGAAAGGACTGCCGCCCCCCTCCACTTT
TRBD1 TRBJ2-5 TRBV5-6 CASSADRGLQETQYF TGTGCCAGCAGCGCGGACAGGGGGCTCCAAGAGACCCAGTACTTC
TRBD1 TRBJ1-1 TRBV6-5 CASRSTGRPEAFF TGTGCCAGCAGATCGACAGGGAGGCCTGAAGCTTTCTTT
TRBD1 TRBJ1-3 TRBV7-9 CASSRGTGIGNTIYF TGTGCCAGCAGCCGTGGGACAGGGATAGGAAACACCATATATTTT
TRBD1 TRBJ1-1 TRBV19 CASSMPRGSVNTEAFF TGTGCCAGTAGTATGCCCAGGGGGTCGGTGAACACTGAAGCTTTCTTT
. TRBJ1-1 TRBV24-1 CATSDAGNTEAFF TGTGCCACCAGTGACGCAGGGAACACTGAAGCTTTCTTT
. TRBJ1-6 TRBV5-1 CASSWNLPRGRDSPLHF TGCGCCAGCAGTTGGAATCTGCCTCGGGGTAGAGATTCACCCCTCCACTTT
TRBD2 TRBJ2-3 TRBV19 CASSKAGGGTDTQYF TGTGCCAGTAGTAAGGCGGGGGGGGGCACAGATACGCAGTATTTT
TRBD1 TRBJ1-2 TRBV4-1 CASRQTGGYGYTF TGCGCCAGCAGACAGACAGGGGGCTATGGCTACACCTTC
. TRBJ2-5 TRBV18 CASSPMFQGRETQYF TGTGCCAGCTCACCAATGTTTCAGGGCCGGGAGACCCAGTACTTC
TRBD1 TRBJ2-5 TRBV2 CASSRDRGRRETQYF TGTGCCAGCAGCCGGGACAGGGGGCGGCGAGAGACCCAGTACTTC
. TRBJ1-5 TRBV7-8 CASSQLRNQPQHF TGTGCCAGCAGCCAGCTCCGAAATCAGCCCCAGCATTTT
TRBD1 TRBJ2-7 TRBV28 CASSPPTGGAYEQYF TGTGCCAGCAGTCCACCGACAGGGGGGGCCTACGAGCAGTACTTC
. TRBJ2-1 TRBV7-6 CASSSSVLGATGQFF TGTGCCAGCAGCTCCTCTGTGTTGGGAGCCACGGGGCAGTTCTTC
. TRBJ1-6 TRBV28 CASSLRGSPLHF TGTGCCAGCAGTTTACGGGGATCACCCCTCCACTTT